Shown below are 14 T cell receptor beta chains from a single sample sequenced in a study of blood T cell repertoires in COVID-19. Profiled with immunoSEQ multiplex PCR; TCRdb holds only in-frame clones, not every one. The profile shows approximately 130,000 clones, just under 80% of them singletons. Sequences were obtained from peripheral blood. The receptor set was obtained from a human donor in a cohort sampled during active COVID-19.

The chain links TRBV6-5 to TRBJ1-6; a possible D gene is TRBD1 (6 bases). V was pared by 6 bases and J by 9 bases, with 15 bases between. The CDR3 spans 14 residues. Germline CDR1 reads MNHEY; CDR2 reads SVGAGI. For the CDR3, the DNA is TGTGCCAGCAGCCACCCAGGGGATTCTTCACCCCTCCACTTT. Protein product: CASSHPGDSSPLHF.

This chain joins TRBV19 and TRBJ2-1; D unresolved. The germline V gene has CDR1 LNHDA and CDR2 SQIVND (reference sequence). This CDR3 is 13 amino acids long. The V end was cut by 6 bases, the J end by 0 bases, with 6 bases between. The CDR3 loop is CASRRPSYNEQFF. CDR3 nucleotides: TGTGCCAGTAGGCGTCCCTCCTACAATGAGCAGTTCTTC.

The chain uses TRBV7-2 and TRBJ2-1, with TRBD2 matching over 11 bases. V trimming: 0 bases; J trimming: 12 bases; junction bases outside the gene matches: 7. CDR1 SGHTA and CDR2 FQGNSA come from the germline V gene. The CDR3 is 15 residues long. The CDR3 spells CASSLAPGTSGRQFF. DNA for the CDR3: TGTGCCAGCAGCTTAGCTCCCGGGACTAGCGGTCGGCAGTTCTTC. The full variable domain, completed using reference TRBV7-2 and TRBJ2-1, is GAGVSQSPSNKVTEKGKDVELRCDPISGHTALYWYRQSLGQGLEFLIYFQGNSAPDKSGLPSDRFSAERTGGSVSTLTIQRTQQEDSAVYLCASSLAPGTSGRQFFGPGTRLTVL.

The chain is built from TRBV28 and TRBJ1-2; 10 nucleotides agree with TRBD1. This CDR3 spans 16 amino acids. Germline CDR1 MDHEN, CDR2 SYDVKM. After removal of 7 bases from V and 7 bases from J, the junction contained 15 bases not matched to a gene. CDR3 coding DNA: TGTGCCAGCAACACGGCGGGGACAGGGGCCTCGGGTGGCTACACCTTC. As protein: CASNTAGTGASGGYTF.

The CDR3 DNA reads TGTGCCAGCAGCGAGCGCCCTGGGGCCAACGTCCTGACTTTC. Residues: CASSERPGANVLTF. The genes are TRBV7-9 and TRBJ2-6, with unresolved D. The CDR3 runs to 14 residues. The germline CDR1 and CDR2 sequences are SEHNR and FQNEAQ (reference sequence). Trimming removed 5 bases at V and 2 bases at J, with 7 bases between.

V usage is TRBV7-2 and J usage is TRBJ1-4, with D hard to call. The length of the CDR3 is 14 residues. CDR1 and CDR2 (germline): SGHTA, FQGNSA. V was clipped by 4 bases and J by 6 bases, with 12 bases between them. CDR3 in amino acids: CASSSAGPHEKLFF. The CDR3, as DNA: TGTGCCAGCAGCTCCGCAGGTCCCCATGAAAAACTGTTTTTT.

The CDR3 protein is CASSAGLTEYEKLFF. The CDR3 DNA sequence: TGTGCCAGCAGCGCCGGTCTCACAGAGTATGAAAAACTGTTTTTT. The chain employs TRBV9 and TRBJ1-4; D gene ambiguous. Looked up from germline, CDR1 is SGDLS and CDR2 is YYNGEE. This CDR3 has 15 residues. V gave up 3 bases and J gave up 6 bases, with 15 bases separating them.

J is TRBJ1-3 and V is TRBV10-3, with 9 bases lining up with TRBD1. From germline, CDR1 is ENHRY and CDR2 SYGVKD. Germline trimming cut 2 bases from V and 0 bases from J; bases unmatched to any gene: 5. This CDR3 is 17 amino acids long. CDR3 loop: CAISERGTGYSGNTIYF. CDR3 nucleotides: TGTGCCATCAGTGAGAGGGGGACAGGGTACTCTGGAAACACCATATATTTT.

The chain links TRBV7-8 to TRBJ2-5; 9 nucleotides align to TRBD2. Looked up from germline, CDR1 is SGHVS and CDR2 is FQNEAQ. The CDR3 loop spans 14 amino acids. Trimming removed 5 bases from V and 5 bases from J; junction bases left unmatched: 6. CDR3 sequence: CASSLSGSSETQYF. In DNA form, the CDR3 reads TGTGCCAGCAGCCTTAGCGGGAGTTCGGAGACCCAGTACTTC.

The V call is TRBV4-2, the J call TRBJ2-7, with D perhaps matching TRBD2 (7 bases). The CDR3 sequence is 15 residues long. Germline V gives CDR1 LGHNA, CDR2 YNFKEQ. V lost 0 bases and J 3 bases, leaving 12 bases between the germline ends. The CDR3 DNA is TGTGCCAGCAGCCAAGAAGGGGGGGCTTACTACGAGCAGTACTTC. Amino acids: CASSQEGGAYYEQYF.

The chain links TRBV6-2 or TRBV6-3 to TRBJ1-2; the D is unclear. The V end was cut by 4 bases, the J end by 0 bases, with 9 bases between. The CDR3 sequence is 14 residues long. Germline values: CDR1 MNHEY, CDR2 SVGEGT. CDR3 amino acids: CASSSYSSNYGYTF. CDR3 bases: TGTGCCAGCAGTTCTTACAGTTCTAACTATGGCTACACCTTC.

This chain connects TRBV18 to TRBJ2-2; 8 bases map to TRBD2. The CDR3 has 15 amino acids. CDR1 KGHSH and CDR2 LQKENI come from the germline V gene. The J segment lost 6 bases and the V segment lost 6 bases, leaving 9 bases of the junction unmatched. Here the CDR3 DNA reads TGTGCCAGCTCGCAAGGGACTAGATCCGCCGGGGAGCTGTTTTTT. It encodes CASSQGTRSAGELFF.

The chain is built from TRBV19 and TRBJ2-3; D gene unclear. V shed 6 bases and J shed 3 bases, with 7 bases lying between them. Germline CDR1 reads LNHDA; CDR2 reads SQIVND (reference sequence). The CDR3 is 12 amino acids. The CDR3 region has the DNA TGTGCCAGTAGCGAGGTAACAGATACGCAGTATTTT. Protein product: CASSEVTDTQYF.

The V call is TRBV30, the J call TRBJ2-3; tentative D call: TRBD1 (6 bases). The CDR3 covers 15 residues. Germline V gene lookup returns CDR1 GTSNPN and CDR2 SVGIG (reference sequence). With 1 base removed from V and 6 bases from J, the gap between germline ends came to 17 bases. CDR3 in DNA: TGTGCCTGGAGTGGGGGGCGCAGCCGTGGGGATACGCAGTATTTT. Residues: CAWSGGRSRGDTQYF.